The present T cell receptor beta chain was sequenced within a study of response to subunit inactivated influenza vaccine. Study-level findings and limits: Few additional T cells are recruited per seasonal influenza vaccination, authors suggested.

Remarks on this clonotype: The antigen is unknown.

CDR3 length: 13 residues. The V gene's germline CDR1 is MDHEN and CDR2 SYDVKM. V lost 6 bases, J lost 4 bases, and 4 bases stayed unmatched. One entry per CDR3 protein, called by TCRdb with MiXCR from the RT-PCR reads. The sample yields about 650,000 distinct CDR3 sequences, roughly 15% seen once. Here the sequenced sample was PBMCs from blood, taken roughly 2 weeks before vaccination. V and J are TRBV28 and TRBJ2-5, with 8 bases that match TRBD1. The source is a man in his forties or fifties who received an inactivated influenza vaccine. The CDR3 DNA sequence: TGTGCCAGCAGATCTGGACAGGGAGAGACCCAGTACTTC. Amino acid sequence: CASRSGQGETQYF.